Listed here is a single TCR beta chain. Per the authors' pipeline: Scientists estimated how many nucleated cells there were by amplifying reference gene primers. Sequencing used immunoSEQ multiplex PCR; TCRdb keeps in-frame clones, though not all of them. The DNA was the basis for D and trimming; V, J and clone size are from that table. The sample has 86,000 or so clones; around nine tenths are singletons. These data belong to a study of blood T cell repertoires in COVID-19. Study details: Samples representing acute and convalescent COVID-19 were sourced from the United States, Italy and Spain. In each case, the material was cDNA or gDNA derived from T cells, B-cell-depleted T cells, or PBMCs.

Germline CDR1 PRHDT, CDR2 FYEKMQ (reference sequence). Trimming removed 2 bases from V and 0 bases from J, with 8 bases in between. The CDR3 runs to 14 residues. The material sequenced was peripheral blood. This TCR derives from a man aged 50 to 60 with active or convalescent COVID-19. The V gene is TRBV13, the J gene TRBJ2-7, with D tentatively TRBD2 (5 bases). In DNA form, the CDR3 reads TGTGCCAGCAGCTTAATTGGGAGCTCCTACGAGCAGTACGTC. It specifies CASSLIGSSYEQYV.